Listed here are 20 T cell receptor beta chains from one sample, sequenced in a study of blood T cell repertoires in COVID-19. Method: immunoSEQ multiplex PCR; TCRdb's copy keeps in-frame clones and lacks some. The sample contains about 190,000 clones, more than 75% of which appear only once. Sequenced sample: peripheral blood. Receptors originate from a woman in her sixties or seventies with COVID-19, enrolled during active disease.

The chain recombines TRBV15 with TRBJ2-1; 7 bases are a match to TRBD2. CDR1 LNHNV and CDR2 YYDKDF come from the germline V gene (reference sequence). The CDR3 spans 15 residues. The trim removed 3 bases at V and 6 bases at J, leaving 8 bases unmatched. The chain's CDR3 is CATSSASGDINEQFF. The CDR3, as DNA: TGTGCCACCAGCAGCGCGAGCGGGGATATCAATGAGCAGTTCTTC. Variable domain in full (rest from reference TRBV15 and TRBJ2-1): DAMVIQNPRYQVTQFGKPVTLSCSQTLNHNVMYWYQQKSSQAPKLLFHYYDKDFNNEADTPDNFQSRRPNTSFCFLDIRSPGLGDTAMYLCATSSASGDINEQFFGPGTRLTVL.

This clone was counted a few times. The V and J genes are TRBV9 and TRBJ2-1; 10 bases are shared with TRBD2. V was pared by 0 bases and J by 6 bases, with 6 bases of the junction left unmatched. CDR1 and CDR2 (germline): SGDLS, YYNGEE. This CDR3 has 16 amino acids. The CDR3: CASSVASLAGANEQFF. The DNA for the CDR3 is TGTGCCAGCAGCGTAGCATCTCTAGCGGGAGCCAATGAGCAGTTCTTC.

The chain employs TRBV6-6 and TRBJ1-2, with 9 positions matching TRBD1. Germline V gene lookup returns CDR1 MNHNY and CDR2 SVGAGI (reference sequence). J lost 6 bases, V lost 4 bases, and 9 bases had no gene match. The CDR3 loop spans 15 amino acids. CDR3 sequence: CASSSSDRGGHGYTF. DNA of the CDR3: TGTGCCAGCAGTTCATCGGACAGGGGAGGTCATGGCTACACCTTC.

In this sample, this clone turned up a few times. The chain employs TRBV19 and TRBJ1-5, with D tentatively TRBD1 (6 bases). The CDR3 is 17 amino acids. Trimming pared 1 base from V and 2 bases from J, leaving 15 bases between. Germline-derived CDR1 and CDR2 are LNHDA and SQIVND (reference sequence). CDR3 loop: CASSIGRQVGGNQPQHF. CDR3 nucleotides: TGTGCCAGTAGTATAGGTCGACAGGTGGGTGGCAATCAGCCCCAGCATTTT. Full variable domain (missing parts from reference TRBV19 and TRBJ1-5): DGGITQSPKYLFRKEGQNVTLSCEQNLNHDAMYWYRQDPGQGLRLIYYSQIVNDFQKGDIAEGYSVSREKKESFPLTVTSAQKNPTAFYLCASSIGRQVGGNQPQHFGDGTRLSIL.

The CDR3 bases are TGCAGTGCTAGTAAGCGGGGACCCTCCTACGAGCAGTACTTC. This translates into CSASKRGPSYEQYF. This rearrangement joins TRBV20-1 to TRBJ2-7; 7 bases are shared with TRBD2. V shed 3 bases and J 0 bases; nucleotides not matched to a gene: 5. Germline-derived CDR1 and CDR2 are DFQATT and SNEGSKA (reference sequence). The CDR3 is 14 residues long.

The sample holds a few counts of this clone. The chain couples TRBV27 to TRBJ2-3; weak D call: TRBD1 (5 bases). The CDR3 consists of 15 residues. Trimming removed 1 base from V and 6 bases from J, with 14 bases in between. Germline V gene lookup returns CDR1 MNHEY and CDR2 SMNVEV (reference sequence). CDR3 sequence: CASSLYGQGADTQYF. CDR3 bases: TGTGCCAGCAGTTTATACGGGCAGGGTGCGGATACGCAGTATTTT.

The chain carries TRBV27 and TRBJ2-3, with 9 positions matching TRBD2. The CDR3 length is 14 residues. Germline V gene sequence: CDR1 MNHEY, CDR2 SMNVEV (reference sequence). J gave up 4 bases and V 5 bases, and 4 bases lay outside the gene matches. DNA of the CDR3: TGTGCCAGCAGTGTAAGCGGGAGGTCAGATACGCAGTATTTT. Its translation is CASSVSGRSDTQYF.

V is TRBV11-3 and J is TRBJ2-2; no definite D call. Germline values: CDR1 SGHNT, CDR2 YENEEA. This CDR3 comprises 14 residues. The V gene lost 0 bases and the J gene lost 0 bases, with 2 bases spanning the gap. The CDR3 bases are TGTGCCAGCAGCTTAGACTCGAACACCGGGGAGCTGTTTTTT. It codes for CASSLDSNTGELFF.

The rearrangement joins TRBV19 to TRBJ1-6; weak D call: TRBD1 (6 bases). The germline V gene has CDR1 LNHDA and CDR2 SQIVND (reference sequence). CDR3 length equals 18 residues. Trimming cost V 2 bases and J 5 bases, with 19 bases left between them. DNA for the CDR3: TGTGCCAGTAGTATACAGGGGTCTGGATACGTCGATAATTCACCCCTCCACTTT. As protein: CASSIQGSGYVDNSPLHF.

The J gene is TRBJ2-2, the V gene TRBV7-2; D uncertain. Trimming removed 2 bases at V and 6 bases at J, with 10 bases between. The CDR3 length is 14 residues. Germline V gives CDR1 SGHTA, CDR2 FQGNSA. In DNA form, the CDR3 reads TGTGCCAGCAGCTTAATGGTTGGAGCCGGGGAGCTGTTTTTT. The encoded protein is CASSLMVGAGELFF.

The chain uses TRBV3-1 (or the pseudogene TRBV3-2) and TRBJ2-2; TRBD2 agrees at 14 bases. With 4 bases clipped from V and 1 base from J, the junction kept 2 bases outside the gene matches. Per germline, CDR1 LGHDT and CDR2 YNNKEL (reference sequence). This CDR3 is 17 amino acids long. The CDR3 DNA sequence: TGTGCCAGCAGCCGCGGACTAGCGGGGGGGAACACCGGGGAGCTGTTTTTT. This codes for CASSRGLAGGNTGELFF.

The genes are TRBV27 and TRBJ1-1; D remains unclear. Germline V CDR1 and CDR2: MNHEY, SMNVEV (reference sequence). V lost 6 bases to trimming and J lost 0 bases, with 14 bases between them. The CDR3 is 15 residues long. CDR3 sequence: CASSVWPNLNTEAFF. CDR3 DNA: TGTGCCAGCAGCGTATGGCCGAATTTGAACACTGAAGCTTTCTTT.

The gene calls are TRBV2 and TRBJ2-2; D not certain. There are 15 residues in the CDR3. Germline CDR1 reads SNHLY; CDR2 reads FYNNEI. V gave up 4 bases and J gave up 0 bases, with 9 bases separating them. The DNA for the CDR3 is TGTGCCAGCAGTGCCGACTTTGCGAACACCGGGGAGCTGTTTTTT. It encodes CASSADFANTGELFF.

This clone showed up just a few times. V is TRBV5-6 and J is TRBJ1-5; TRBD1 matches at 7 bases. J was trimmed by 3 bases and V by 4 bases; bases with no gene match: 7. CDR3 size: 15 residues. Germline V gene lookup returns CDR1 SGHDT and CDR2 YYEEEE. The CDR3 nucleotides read TGTGCCAGCAGCCTAAAACAGGGGTTCAATCAGCCCCAGCATTTT. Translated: CASSLKQGFNQPQHF.

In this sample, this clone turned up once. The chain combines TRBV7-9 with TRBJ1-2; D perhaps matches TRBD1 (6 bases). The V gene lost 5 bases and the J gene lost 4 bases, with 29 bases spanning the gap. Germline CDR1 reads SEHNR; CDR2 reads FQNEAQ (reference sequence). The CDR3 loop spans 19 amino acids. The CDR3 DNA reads TGTGCCAGCAGCACTAGTGCCCTGACAGGTTGGGGGAGTCTCTATGGCTACACCTTC. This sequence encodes CASSTSALTGWGSLYGYTF. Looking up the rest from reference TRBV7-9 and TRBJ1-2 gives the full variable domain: DTGVSQNPRHKITKRGQNVTFRCDPISEHNRLYWYRQTLGQGPEFLTYFQNEAQLEKSRLLSDRFSAERPKGSFSTLEIQRTEQGDSAMYLCASSTSALTGWGSLYGYTFGSGTRLTVV.

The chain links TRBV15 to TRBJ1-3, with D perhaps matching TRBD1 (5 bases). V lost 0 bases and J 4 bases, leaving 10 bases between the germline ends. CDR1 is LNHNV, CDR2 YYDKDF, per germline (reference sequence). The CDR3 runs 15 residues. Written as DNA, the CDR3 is TGTGCCACCAGCAGAGATGGGGGGAGCGGAAACACCATATATTTT. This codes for CATSRDGGSGNTIYF.

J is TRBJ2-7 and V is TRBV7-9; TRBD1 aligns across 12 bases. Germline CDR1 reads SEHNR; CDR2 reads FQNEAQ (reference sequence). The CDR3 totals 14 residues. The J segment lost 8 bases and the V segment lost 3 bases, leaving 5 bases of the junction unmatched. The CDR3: CASSLGQGAPKQYF. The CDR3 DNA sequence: TGTGCCAGCAGCTTGGGACAGGGGGCGCCTAAGCAGTACTTC.

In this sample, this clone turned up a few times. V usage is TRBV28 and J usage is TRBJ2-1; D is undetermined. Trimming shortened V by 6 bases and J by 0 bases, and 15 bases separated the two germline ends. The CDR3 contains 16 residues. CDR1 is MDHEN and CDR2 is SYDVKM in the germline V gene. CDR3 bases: TGTGCCAGCAGCCTTCTAGGAGCCAGCTCCTACAATGAGCAGTTCTTC. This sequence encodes CASSLLGASSYNEQFF. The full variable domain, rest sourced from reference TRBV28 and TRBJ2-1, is DVKVTQSSRYLVKRTGEKVFLECVQDMDHENMFWYRQDPGLGLRLIYFSYDVKMKEKGDIPEGYSVSREKKERFSLILESASTNQTSMYLCASSLLGASSYNEQFFGPGTRLTVL.

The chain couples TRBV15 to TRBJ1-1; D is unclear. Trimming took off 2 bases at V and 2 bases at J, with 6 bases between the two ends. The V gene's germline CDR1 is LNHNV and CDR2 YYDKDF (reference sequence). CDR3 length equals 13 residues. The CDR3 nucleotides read TGTGCCACCAGCAGACCCCCTAACACTGAAGCTTTCTTT. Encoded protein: CATSRPPNTEAFF. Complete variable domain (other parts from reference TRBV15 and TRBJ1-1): DAMVIQNPRYQVTQFGKPVTLSCSQTLNHNVMYWYQQKSSQAPKLLFHYYDKDFNNEADTPDNFQSRRPNTSFCFLDIRSPGLGDTAMYLCATSRPPNTEAFFGQGTRLTVV.

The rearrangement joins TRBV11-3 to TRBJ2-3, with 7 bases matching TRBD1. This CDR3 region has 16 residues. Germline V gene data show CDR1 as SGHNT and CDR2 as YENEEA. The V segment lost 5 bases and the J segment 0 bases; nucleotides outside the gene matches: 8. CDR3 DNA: TGTGCCAGCAGCCCCGGGGACAGATTTAGCACAGATACGCAGTATTTT. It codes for CASSPGDRFSTDTQYF.